Below, one TCR beta chain is given with its context. This sample is part of a study of blood T cell repertoires in COVID-19. On the study more broadly: Whether acute or convalescent, the COVID-19 samples came from the United States, Italy and Spain.

Per germline, CDR1 LNHDA and CDR2 SQIVND (reference sequence). Trimming took 5 bases from V and 10 from J; bases not matched to a gene: 10. The CDR3 spans 13 residues. Profiled with immunoSEQ multiplex PCR; TCRdb holds only in-frame clones, not every one. Seen here are some 87,000 clones, roughly 92% observed once, and the top ten hold roughly 6.6%. Sequencing input: peripheral blood. The rearrangement joins TRBV19 to TRBJ1-2; TRBD1 aligns across 7 bases. The TCR originated in a woman aged 55-70 years with active COVID-19. The CDR3 spells CASSGRQGLDYTF. For the CDR3, the DNA is TGTGCCAGTAGTGGCCGACAGGGACTCGACTACACCTTC.